This TCR beta chain emerged from a study of lymphopenia after photon versus proton radiotherapy. Study observations and caveats: Under photons, naive T cells and diversity fell while effector/memory populations rose. Authors raise, but do not show, better survival with proton therapy.

Clones were read by immunoSEQ multiplex PCR, and TCRdb kept only the in-frame ones, dropping some. The repertoire holds 60,000 or so clones, with approximately 83% as singletons. The ends were cut back, 0 bases at V and 8 bases at J, with 16 bases in the middle. Germline loops: CDR1 LGHNA, CDR2 YSLEER. This CDR3 region has 15 residues. This clone appeared a single time. Its specificity is unknown. The sequenced sample was peripheral blood, obtained from a patient treated with photon-based radiotherapy. This sequence was found in a man in his forties with gastric cancer. The V and J genes are TRBV4-3 and TRBJ1-2, with D possibly TRBD1 on 6 matching bases. CDR3 sequence reads: CASSQERGRGGGYTF. The CDR3 DNA follows: TGCGCCAGCAGCCAAGAAAGGGGCAGGGGCGGGGGCTACACCTTC.